These 2 T cell receptor beta chains were all obtained from the same sample, sequenced in a study of T cells in Graves' hyperthyroidism and ophthalmopathy. Amplification of TCR beta CDR3 regions was performed using RNA transcripts as template. When the TCR CDR3 underwent first-round RT-PCR, the HTBI primer set was used. TCRdb re-derived calls from the multiplex PCR reads in MiXCR, one entry per CDR3 protein. The top ten hold around 50% of the sample, which has over 400,000 distinct CDR3 sequences, roughly 22% seen once. Sequenced: blood. The receptors stem from a woman aged 70-85 years with Graves' ophthalmopathy.

This chain joins TRBV18 and TRBJ2-1, with TRBD2 identical over 11 bases. The CDR3 covers 16 residues. J lost 10 bases, V lost 0 bases, and 8 bases had no gene match. CDR1 and CDR2 (germline): KGHSH, LQKENI. CDR3 coding DNA: TGTGCCAGCTCACCACCAAAACTAGCGGGAGTTCACGAGCAGTTCTTC. It specifies CASSPPKLAGVHEQFF. The full variable domain, rest sourced from reference TRBV18 and TRBJ2-1, is NAGVMQNPRHLVRRRGQEARLRCSPMKGHSHVYWYRQLPEEGLKFMVYLQKENIIDESGMPKERFSAEFPKEGPSILRIQQVVRGDSAAYFCASSPPKLAGVHEQFFGPGTRLTVL.

This clonotype was seen only a few times. This could be a read error, since a much larger clone is one nucleotide away. This chain links TRBV28 with TRBJ2-5, with 7 bases lining up with TRBD1. Germline-derived CDR1 and CDR2 are MDHEN and SYDVKM. The CDR3 totals 15 residues. Unmatched junction bases numbered 7, after V lost 6 bases and J lost 0 bases. The chain's CDR3 is CASSLPRGYQETQYF. DNA of the CDR3: TGTGCCAGCAGCCTTCCCAGGGGGTACCAAGAGACCCAGTACTTC.